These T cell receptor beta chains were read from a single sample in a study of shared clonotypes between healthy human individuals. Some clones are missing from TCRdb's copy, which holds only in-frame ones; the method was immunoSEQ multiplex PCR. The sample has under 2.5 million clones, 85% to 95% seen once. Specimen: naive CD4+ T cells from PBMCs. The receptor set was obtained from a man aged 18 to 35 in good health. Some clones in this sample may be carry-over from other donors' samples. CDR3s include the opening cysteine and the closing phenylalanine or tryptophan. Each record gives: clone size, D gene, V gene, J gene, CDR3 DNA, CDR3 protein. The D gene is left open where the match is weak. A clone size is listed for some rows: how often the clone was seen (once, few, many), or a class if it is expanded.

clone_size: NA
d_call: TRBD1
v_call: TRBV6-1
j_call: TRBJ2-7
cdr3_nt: TGTGCCAGCAGCTCCGGGACAGGGTCCTACGAGCAGTACTTC
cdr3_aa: CASSSGTGSYEQYF

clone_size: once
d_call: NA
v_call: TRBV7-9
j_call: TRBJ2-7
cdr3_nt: TGTGCCAGCAGCTCCGCTAGCTTGGGAAGCTACGAGCAGTACTTC
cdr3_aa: CASSSASLGSYEQYF

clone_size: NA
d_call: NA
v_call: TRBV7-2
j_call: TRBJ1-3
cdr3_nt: TGTGCCAGCAGCTTAGTGGGGGCTAAGGAAAGAAACACCATATATTTT
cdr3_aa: CASSLVGAKERNTIYF

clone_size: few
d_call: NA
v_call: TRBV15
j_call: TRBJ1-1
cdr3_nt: TGTGCCACCAGCAGAGAGCAGACAGATGAAGCTTTCTTT
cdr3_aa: CATSREQTDEAFF

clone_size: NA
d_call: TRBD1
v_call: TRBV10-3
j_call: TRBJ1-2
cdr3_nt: TGTGCCATCACCGATAAACAGGGGGATGGCTACACCTTC
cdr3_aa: CAITDKQGDGYTF

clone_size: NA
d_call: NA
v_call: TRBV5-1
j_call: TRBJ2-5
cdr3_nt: TGCGCCAGCAGCTCCCCCGACGGGGTGGAGACCCAGTACTTC
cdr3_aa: CASSSPDGVETQYF

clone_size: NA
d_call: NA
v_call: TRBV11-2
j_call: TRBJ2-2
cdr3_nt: TGTGCCAGCAGCAGCGCCGGGGAGCTGTTTTTT
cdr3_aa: CASSSAGELFF

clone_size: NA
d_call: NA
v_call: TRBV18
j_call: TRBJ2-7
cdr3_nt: TGTGCCAGCTCACCCACGAATCCCTACGAGCAGTACTTC
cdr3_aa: CASSPTNPYEQYF

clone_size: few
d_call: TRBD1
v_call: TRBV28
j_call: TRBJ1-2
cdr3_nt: TGTGCCAGCATCCTCGAGGGGGCGCGAATTTACACCTTC
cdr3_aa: CASILEGARIYTF

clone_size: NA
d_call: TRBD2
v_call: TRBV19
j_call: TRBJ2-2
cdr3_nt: TGTGCCAGTAGTATAGGGGGGACTAGCGGGAGGACGAACACCGGGGAGCTGTTTTTT
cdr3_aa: CASSIGGTSGRTNTGELFF

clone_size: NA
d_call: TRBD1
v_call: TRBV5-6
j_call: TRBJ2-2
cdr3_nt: TGTGCCAGCAGCTTAGGACAGGGAATGGCCGGGGAGCTGTTTTTT
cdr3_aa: CASSLGQGMAGELFF

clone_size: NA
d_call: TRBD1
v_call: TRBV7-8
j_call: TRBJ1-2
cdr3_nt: TGTGCCAGCAGCCTATGGACAGGGGGCCTCCCTGGCTACACCTTC
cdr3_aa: CASSLWTGGLPGYTF

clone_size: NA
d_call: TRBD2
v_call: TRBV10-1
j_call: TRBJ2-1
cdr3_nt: TGCGCCAGCAGTGAGTCAGGACTAGCGGGAGAAACGGAGAATGAGCAGTTCTTC
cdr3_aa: CASSESGLAGETENEQFF

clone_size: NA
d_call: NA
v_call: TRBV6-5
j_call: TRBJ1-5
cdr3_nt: TGTGCCAGCAGGACCGGGACACCTAATCAGCCCCAGCATTTT
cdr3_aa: CASRTGTPNQPQHF

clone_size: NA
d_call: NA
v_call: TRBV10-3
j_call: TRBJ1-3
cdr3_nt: TGTGCCATCAGTGAGTTACAGACACACTCTGGAAACACCATATATTTT
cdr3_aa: CAISELQTHSGNTIYF

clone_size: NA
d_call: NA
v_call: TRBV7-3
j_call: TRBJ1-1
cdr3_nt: TGTGCCAGCAGCTCCCTACAGGGCCGCACTGGTGAGAACACTGAAGCTTTCTTT
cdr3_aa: CASSSLQGRTGENTEAFF

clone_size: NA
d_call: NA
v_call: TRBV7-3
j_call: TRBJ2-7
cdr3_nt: TGTGCCAGCAGCTTATCCGGGGTCAGCTCCTACGAGCAGTACTTC
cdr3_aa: CASSLSGVSSYEQYF

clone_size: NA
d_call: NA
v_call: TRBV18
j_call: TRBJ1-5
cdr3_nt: TGTGCCAGCTCACCGCAAGGACCGGGGAGTAATCAGCCCCAGCATTTT
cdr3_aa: CASSPQGPGSNQPQHF

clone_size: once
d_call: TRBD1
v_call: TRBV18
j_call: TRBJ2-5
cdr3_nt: TGTGCCAGCTCACGGGACAGGAGGAGCGAGACCCAGTACTTC
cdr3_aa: CASSRDRRSETQYF

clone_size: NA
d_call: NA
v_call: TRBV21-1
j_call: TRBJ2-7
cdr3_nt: TGTGCCAGCAGCAATCCGGGATACTACGAGCAGTACTTC
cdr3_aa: CASSNPGYYEQYF

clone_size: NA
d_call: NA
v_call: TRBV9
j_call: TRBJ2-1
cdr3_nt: TGTGCCAGCAGCCTTTTACAGGACGGTGAGCAGTTCTTC
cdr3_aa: CASSLLQDGEQFF

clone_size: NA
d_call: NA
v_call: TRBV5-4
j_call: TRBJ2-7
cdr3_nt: TGTGCCAGCAGCTCTAAACAGGGAAACGGCTACGAGCAGTACTTC
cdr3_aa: CASSSKQGNGYEQYF

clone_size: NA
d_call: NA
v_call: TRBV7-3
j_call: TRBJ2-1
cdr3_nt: TGTGCCAGCAGCTTAGGCCCGAACAATGAGCAGTTCTTC
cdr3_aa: CASSLGPNNEQFF

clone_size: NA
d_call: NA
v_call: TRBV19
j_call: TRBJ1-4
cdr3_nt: TGTGCCAGTGCCCTCCTGGCAAACGAAAAACTGTTTTTT
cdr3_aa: CASALLANEKLFF

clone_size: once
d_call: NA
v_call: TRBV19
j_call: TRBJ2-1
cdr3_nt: TGTGCCAGTAGGGGGACCACTAATGAGCAGTTCTTC
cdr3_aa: CASRGTTNEQFF

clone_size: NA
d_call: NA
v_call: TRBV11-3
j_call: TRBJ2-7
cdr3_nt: TGTGCCAGCAGCCCGCCCTCCTACGAGCAGTACTTC
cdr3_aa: CASSPPSYEQYF

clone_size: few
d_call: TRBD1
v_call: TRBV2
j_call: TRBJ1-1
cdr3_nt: TGTGCCAGCAGTGTAGAACAGGGGACGGAGACTGAAGCTTTCTTT
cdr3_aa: CASSVEQGTETEAFF

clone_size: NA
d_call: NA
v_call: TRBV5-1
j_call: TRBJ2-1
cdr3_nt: TGCGCCAGCAGCACGCTAGGGGGAAGGACCTACAATGAGCAGTTCTTC
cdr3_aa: CASSTLGGRTYNEQFF

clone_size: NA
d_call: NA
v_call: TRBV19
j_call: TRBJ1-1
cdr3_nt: TGTGCCAGTAAGTCCTCGGGGGGGATTAGTGGGGCGAACACTGAAGCTTTCTTT
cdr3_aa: CASKSSGGISGANTEAFF

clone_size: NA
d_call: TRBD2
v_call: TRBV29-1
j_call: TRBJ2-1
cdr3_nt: TGCAGCGCTGGACTAGCGGGATACAATGAGCAGTTCTTC
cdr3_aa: CSAGLAGYNEQFF

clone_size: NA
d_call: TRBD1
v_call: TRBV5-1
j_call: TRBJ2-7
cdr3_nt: TGCGCCAGCAGCTTGGTATTAGGGACAGTTTACGAGCAGTACTTC
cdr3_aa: CASSLVLGTVYEQYF

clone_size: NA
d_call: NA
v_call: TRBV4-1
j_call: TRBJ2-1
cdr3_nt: TGCGCCAGCAGCTTCCCCCAGCGAAGGAATGAGCAGTTCTTC
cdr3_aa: CASSFPQRRNEQFF

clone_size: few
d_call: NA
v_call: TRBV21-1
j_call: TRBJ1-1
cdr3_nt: TGTGCCACCTCTACAATGGACAGGCAAGAAGCTTTCTTT
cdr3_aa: CATSTMDRQEAFF

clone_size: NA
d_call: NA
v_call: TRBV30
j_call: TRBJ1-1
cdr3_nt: TGTGCCTGGAGTGAAGGGACTTTGAACGCTGAAGCTTTCTTT
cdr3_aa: CAWSEGTLNAEAFF

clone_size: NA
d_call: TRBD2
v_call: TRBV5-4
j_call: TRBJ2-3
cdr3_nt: TGTGCCAGCAGCCCCCTCGGGCTAGCGGGTAACTCAGATACGCAGTATTTT
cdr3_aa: CASSPLGLAGNSDTQYF

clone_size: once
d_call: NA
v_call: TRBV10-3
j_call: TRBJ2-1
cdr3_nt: TGTGCCATCACATCTCCGAGCTCCTACAATGAGCAGTTCTTC
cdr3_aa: CAITSPSSYNEQFF

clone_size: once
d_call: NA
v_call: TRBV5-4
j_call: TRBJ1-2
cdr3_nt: TGTGCCAGCAGCTTGGCTTCAGGGAATATGGATGGCTACACCTTC
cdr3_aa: CASSLASGNMDGYTF

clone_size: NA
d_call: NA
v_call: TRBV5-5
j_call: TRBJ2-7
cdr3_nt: TGTGCCAGCAGCTTGACCGGTTTGAGCTACGAGCAGTACTTC
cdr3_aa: CASSLTGLSYEQYF

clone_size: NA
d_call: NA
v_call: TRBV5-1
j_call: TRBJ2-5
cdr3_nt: TGCGCCAGCCGCCCGGATCAAGAGACCCAGTACTTC
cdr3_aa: CASRPDQETQYF

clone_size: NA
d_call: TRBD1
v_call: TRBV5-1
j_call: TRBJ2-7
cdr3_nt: TGCGCCAGCAGCTTGGGAGGACAGGGGGTTAACGAGCAGTACTTC
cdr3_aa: CASSLGGQGVNEQYF

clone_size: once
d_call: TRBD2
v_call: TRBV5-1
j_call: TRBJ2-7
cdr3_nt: TGCGCCAGCAGTCGGACTAGCGGGACCTACGAGCAGTACTTC
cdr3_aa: CASSRTSGTYEQYF

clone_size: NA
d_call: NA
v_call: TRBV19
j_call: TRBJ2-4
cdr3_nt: TGTGCCAGTAGTCAGCTCGGAACGATAGCCAAAAACATTCAGTACTTC
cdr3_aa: CASSQLGTIAKNIQYF

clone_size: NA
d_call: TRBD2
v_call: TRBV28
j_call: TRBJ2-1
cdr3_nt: TGTGCCAGCAGCTATCCGGGACTAGACTACAATGAGCAGTTCTTC
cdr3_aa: CASSYPGLDYNEQFF

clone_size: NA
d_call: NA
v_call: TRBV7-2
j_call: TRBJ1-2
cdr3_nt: TGTGCCAGCAGCTTAGTTACAGGAGCTGGATATGGCTACACCTTC
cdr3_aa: CASSLVTGAGYGYTF

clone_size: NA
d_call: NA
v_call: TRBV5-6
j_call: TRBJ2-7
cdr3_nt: TGTGCCAGCAGCCGTAACTACGAGCAGTACTTC
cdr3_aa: CASSRNYEQYF

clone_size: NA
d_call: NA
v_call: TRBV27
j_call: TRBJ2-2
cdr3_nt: TGTGCCAGCAGTTTATACGGGGGCGGGTCGAACACCGGGGAGCTGTTTTTT
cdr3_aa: CASSLYGGGSNTGELFF

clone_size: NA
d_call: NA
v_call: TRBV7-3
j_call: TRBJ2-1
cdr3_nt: TGTGCCAGCAGGGAACGACCGCTAGCTTCTTATGAGCAGTTCTTC
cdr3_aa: CASRERPLASYEQFF

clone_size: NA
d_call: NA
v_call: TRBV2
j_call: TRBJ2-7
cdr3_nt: TGTGCCAGCAGCTCCACTAACGAGCAGTACTTC
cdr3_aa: CASSSTNEQYF

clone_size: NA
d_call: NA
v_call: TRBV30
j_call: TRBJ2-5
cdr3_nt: TGTGCCTGGAGATCCCCGGGTAACCAAGAGACCCAGTACTTC
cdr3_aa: CAWRSPGNQETQYF

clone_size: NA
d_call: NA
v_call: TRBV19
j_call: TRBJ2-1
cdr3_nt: TGTGCCAGTAGTATCGGAGGCCGGACCTATGCTAATGAGCAGTTCTTC
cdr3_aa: CASSIGGRTYANEQFF

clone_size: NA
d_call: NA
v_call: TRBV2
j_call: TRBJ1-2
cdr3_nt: TGTGCCAGCAGTGAATATGCGGGGTCCGGGGGCTACACCTTC
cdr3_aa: CASSEYAGSGGYTF

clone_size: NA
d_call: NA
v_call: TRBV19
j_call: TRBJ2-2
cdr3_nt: TGTGCCAGTAGTATAGTAGGAGGCGGGGAGCTGTTTTTT
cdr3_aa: CASSIVGGGELFF

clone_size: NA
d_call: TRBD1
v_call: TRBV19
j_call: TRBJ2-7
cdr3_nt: TGTGCCAGTAGTCCCCTACCGGGACAGGGGCGCGAGCAGTACTTC
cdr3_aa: CASSPLPGQGREQYF